This TCR beta chain is from a study of a mutant IDH1 vaccine in newly diagnosed glioma. Across the study: Commencement of vaccination occurred 4-6 weeks following radiotherapy alone, or concurrently with temozolomide cycles. A roughly 60% male, 37.5% female split and a mean age of approximately 38 years characterized treated patients.

As concerns this clone: Its antigen is undetermined.

The time point denotes: week 35, safety follow-up. Doses consisted of 300 ug of mutant IDH1 20-mer peptide each, paired with topical imiquimod. The donor cohort comprised cases of new WHO grade 3 or 4 IDH1-mutant, ATRX-lost astrocytoma. Here immunoSEQ multiplex PCR was the method, and the copy in TCRdb shows in-frame clones only, minus some. The top ten hold 6% to 8% of the sample, which has around 44,000 clones, roughly 84% seen once. Trimming cost V 6 bases and J 1 base; bases outside gene matches: 3. Germline V gene data show CDR1 as MNHEY and CDR2 as SVGAGI. CDR3 length: 14 amino acids. The gene calls are TRBV6-5 and TRBJ2-3, with 8 positions matching TRBD1. Material: PBMCs, obtained from a glioma patient whose treatment included an IDH1 peptide vaccine. This receptor was taken from a man between 35 and 55 years old with glioma. CDR3 protein: CASRGQGRTDTQYF. As DNA, the CDR3 is TGTGCCAGCAGAGGACAGGGACGCACAGATACGCAGTATTTT.